This T cell receptor beta chain was identified in a study of T cell responses to AZD1222 COVID-19 vaccine. Whole-study findings and limits: Spike-specific TCR breadth rose after two AZD1222 doses, and depth rose as well.

Sequencing was performed with immunoSEQ multiplex PCR; in TCRdb, only in-frame clones are kept and a portion is missing. The repertoire includes nearly 200,000 clones, 85% to 95% of them detected once, and over 0.95% sits in the top ten. CDR3 length equals 14 residues. Germline V gene lookup returns CDR1 LGHDT and CDR2 YNNKEL (reference sequence). Trimming at V came to 5 bases and at J to 6 bases, leaving 7 bases not matched to a gene. Points on this clone: What it recognizes is unknown.

This sequence joins TRBV3-1 (or the pseudogene TRBV3-2) and TRBJ1-1, with 9 bases fitting TRBD1. The sequence came from an adult who received the AZD1222 COVID-19 vaccine. The specimen comprised peripheral blood, sampled 28 days after the second AZD1222 dose. CDR3 DNA: TGTGCCAGCAGCTGGACAGGGGTGTTGCCTGAAGCTTTCTTT. This gives the protein CASSWTGVLPEAFF.